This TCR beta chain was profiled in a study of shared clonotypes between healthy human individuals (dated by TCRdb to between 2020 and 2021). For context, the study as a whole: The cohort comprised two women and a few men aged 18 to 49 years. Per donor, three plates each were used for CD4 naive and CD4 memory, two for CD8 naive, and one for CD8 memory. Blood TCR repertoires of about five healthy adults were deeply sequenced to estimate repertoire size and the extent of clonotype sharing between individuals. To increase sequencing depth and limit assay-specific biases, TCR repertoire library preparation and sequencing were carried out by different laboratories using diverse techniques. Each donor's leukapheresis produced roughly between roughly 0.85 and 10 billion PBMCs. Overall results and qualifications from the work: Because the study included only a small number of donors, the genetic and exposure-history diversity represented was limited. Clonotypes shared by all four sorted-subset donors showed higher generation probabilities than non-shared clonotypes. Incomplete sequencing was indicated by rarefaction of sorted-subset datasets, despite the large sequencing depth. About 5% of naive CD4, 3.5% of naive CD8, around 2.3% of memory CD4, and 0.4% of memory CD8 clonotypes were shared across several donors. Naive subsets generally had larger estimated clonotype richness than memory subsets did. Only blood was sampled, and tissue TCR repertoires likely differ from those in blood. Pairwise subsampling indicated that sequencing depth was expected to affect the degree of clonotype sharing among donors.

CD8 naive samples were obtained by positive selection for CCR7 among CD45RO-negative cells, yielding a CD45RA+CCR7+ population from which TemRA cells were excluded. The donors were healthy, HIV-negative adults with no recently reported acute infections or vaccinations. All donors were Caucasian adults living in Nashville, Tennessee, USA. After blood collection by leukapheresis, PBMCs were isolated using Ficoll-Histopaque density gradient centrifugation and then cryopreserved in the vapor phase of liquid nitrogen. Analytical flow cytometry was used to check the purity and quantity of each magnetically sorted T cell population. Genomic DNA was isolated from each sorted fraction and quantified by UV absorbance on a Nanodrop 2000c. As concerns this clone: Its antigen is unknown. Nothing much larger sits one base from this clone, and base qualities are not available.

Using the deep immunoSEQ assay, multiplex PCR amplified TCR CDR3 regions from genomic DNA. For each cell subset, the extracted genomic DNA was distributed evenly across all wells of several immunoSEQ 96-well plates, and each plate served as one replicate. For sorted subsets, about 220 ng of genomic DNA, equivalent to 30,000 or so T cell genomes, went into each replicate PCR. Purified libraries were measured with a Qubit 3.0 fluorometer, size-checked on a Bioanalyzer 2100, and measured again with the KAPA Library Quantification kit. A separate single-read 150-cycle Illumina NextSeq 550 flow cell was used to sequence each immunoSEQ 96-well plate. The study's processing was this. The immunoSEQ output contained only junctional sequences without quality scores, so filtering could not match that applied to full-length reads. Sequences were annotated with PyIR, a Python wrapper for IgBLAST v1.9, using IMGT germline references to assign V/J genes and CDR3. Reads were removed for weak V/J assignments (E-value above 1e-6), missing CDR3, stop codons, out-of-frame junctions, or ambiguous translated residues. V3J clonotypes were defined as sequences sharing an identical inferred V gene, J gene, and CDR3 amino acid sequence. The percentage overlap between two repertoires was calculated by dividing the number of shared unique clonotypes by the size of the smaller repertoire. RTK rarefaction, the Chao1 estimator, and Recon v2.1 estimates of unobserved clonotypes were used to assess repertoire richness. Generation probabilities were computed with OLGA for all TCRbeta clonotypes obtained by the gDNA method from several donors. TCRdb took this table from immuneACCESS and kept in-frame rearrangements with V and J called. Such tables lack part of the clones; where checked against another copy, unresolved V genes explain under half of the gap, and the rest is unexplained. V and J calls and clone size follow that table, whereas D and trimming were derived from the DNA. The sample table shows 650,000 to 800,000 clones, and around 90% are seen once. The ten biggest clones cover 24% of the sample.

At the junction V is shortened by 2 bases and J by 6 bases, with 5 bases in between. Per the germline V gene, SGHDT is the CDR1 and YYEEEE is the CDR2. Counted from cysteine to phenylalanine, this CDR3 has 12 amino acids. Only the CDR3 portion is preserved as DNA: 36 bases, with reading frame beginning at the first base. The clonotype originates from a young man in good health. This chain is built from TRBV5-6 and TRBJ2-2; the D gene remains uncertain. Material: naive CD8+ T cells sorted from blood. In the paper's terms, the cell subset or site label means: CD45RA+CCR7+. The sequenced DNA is TGTGCCAGCAGCTTATTCTCCGGGGAGCTGTTTTTT. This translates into CASSLFSGELFF. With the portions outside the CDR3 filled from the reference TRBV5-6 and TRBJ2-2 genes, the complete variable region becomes DAGVTQSPTHLIKTRGQQVTLRCSPKSGHDTVSWYQQALGQGPQFIFQYYEEEERQRGNFPDRFSGHQFPNYSSELNVNALLLGDSALYLCASSLFSGELFFGEGSRLTVL.